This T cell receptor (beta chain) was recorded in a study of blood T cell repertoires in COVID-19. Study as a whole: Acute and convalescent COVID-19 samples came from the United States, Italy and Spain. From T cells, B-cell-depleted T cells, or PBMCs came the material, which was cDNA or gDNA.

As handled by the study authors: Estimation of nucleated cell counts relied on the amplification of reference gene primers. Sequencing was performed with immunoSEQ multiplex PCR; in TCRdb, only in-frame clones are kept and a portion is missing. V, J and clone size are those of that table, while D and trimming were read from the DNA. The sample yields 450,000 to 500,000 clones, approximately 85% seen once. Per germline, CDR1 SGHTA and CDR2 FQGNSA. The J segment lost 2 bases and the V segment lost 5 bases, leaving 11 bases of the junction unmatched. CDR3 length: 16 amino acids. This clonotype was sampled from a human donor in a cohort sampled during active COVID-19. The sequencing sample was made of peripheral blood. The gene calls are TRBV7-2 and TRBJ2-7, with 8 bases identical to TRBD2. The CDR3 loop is CASSPSGPSETYEQYF. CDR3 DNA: TGTGCCAGCAGCCCTAGCGGGCCTAGCGAGACCTACGAGCAGTACTTC.